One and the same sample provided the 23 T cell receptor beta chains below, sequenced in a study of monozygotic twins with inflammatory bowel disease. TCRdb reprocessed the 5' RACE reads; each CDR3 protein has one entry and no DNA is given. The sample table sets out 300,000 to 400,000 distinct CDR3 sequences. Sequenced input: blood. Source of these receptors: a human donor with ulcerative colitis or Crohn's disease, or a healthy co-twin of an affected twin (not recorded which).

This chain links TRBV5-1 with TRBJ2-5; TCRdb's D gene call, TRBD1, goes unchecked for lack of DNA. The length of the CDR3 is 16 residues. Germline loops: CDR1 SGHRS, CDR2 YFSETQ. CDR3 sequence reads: CASSLAPGTGAETQYF.

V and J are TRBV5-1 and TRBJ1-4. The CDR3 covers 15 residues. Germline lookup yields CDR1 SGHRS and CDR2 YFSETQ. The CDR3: CASSPAAATNEKLFF.

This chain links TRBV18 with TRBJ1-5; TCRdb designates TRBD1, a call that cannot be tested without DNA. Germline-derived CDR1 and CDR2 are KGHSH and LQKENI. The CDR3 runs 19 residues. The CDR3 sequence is CASSLRARRTGYSNQPQHF.

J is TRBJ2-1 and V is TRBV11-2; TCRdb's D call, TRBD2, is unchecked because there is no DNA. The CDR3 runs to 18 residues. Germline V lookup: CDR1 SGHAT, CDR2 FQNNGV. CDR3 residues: CASSFLQSLAGLTNEQFF.

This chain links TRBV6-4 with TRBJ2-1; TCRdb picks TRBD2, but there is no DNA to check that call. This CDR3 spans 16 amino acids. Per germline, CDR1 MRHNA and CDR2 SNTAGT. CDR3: CASSAGERGGYNEQFF.

Here the CDR3 reads CSARPGLAGSTDTQYF. This chain uses TRBV20-1 with TRBJ2-3; checking the TCRdb D call of TRBD2 is not possible without DNA. This CDR3 is 16 amino acids long. Looked up from germline, CDR1 is DFQATT and CDR2 is SNEGSKA (reference sequence).

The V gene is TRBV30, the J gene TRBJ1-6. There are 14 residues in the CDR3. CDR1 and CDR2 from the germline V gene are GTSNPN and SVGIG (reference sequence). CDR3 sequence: CAWREDLNRSPLHF.

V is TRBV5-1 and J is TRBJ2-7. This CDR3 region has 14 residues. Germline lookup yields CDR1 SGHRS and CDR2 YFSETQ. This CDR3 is CASSFEDGSHEQYF.

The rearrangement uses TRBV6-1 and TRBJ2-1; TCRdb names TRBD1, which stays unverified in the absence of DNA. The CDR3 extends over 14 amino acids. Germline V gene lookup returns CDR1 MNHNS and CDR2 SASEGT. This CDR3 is CASRGQGTINEQFF.

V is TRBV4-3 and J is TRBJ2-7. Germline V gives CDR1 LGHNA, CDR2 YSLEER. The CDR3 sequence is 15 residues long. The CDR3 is CASSQDGEGSYEQYF.

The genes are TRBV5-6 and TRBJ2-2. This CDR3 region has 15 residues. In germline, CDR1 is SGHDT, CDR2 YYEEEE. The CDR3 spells CASSLLGVGTGELFF.

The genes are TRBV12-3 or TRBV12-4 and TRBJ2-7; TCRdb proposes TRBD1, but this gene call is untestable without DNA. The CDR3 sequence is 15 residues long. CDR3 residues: CASSSPGTHFYEQYF.

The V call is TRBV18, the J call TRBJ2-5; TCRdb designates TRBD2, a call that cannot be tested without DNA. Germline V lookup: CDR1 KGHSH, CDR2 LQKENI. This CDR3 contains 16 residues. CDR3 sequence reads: CASSPVIAGGQETQYF.

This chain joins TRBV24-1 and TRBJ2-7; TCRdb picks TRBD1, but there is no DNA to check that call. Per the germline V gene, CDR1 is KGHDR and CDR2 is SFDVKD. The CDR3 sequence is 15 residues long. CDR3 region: CATSERDGPIYEQYF.

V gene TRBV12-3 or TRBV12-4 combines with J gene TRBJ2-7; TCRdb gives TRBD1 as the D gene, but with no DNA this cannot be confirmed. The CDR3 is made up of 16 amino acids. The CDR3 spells CASSLSLRGFPYEQYF.

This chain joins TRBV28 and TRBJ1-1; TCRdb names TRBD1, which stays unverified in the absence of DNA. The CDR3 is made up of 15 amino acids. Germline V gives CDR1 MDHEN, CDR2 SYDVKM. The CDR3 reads CASSPATGGRTEAFF.

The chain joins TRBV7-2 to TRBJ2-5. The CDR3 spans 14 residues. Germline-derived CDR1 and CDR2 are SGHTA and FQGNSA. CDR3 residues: CASSLSGFGETQYF. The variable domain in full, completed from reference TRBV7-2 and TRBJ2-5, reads GAGVSQSPSNKVTEKGKDVELRCDPISGHTALYWYRQSLGQGLEFLIYFQGNSAPDKSGLPSDRFSAERTGGSVSTLTIQRTQQEDSAVYLCASSLSGFGETQYFGPGTRLLVL.

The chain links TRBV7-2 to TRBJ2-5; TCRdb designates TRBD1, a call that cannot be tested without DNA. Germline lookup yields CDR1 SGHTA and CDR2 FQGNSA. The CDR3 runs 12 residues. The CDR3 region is CASTPSQETQYF.

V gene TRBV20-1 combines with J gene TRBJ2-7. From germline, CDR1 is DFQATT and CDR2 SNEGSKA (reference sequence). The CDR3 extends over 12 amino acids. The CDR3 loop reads CSDTPPSGEQYF.

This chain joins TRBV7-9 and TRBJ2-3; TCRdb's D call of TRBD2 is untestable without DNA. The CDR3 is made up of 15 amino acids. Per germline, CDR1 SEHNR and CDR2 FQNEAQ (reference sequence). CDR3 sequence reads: CASSSGPVDSDTQYF.

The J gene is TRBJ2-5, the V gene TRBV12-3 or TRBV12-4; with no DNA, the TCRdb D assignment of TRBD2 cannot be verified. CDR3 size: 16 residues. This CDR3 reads CASSQGPGWDQETQYF.

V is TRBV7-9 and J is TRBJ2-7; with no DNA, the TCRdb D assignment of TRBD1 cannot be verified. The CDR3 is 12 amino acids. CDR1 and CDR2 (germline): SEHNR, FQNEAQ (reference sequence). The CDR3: CASKLVGGEEHF.

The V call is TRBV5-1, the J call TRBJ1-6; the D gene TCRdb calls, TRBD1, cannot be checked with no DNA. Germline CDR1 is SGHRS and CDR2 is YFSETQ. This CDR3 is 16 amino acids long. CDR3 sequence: CASSLQAGGYNSPLHF.